This TCR beta chain was profiled in a study of T cells in tumors after PD-1 blockade. Study information: Each patient got pembrolizumab 200 mg every 3 weeks or cemiplimab 350 mg every 2 weeks. A subset received ongoing vismodegib 150 mg daily alongside anti-PD-1 therapy. On average, peripheral blood gave about 120,000 TCR templates and around 40,000 unique clonotypes. Study outcomes and limitations: Blood contained about 38% of the tumor's TCR clonotypes.

Trimming stripped 5 bases from V and 0 bases from J, with 4 bases between. CDR3 length: 11 amino acids. In germline, CDR1 is SQVTM, CDR2 ANQGSEA. Of note for this clone: Its target is unknown.

Repertoires were generated with immunoSEQ multiplex PCR, while TCRdb's copy carries only in-frame clones and drops some. Altogether 45,000 to 50,000 clones are present, more than 65% being singletons, with the ten largest covering around 8.7%. Specimen: PBMCs, collected before anti-PD-1 therapy. The sequence was collected from a human donor with advanced basal cell or squamous cell carcinoma (not recorded which). This chain connects TRBV29-1 to TRBJ1-1; no clear D gene. For the CDR3, the DNA is TGCAGCGTTATGGTGAACACTGAAGCTTTCTTT. It specifies CSVMVNTEAFF.